This TCR beta chain came from a study of T cells in Graves' hyperthyroidism and ophthalmopathy. About the study: The blood sample was taken at first diagnosis, before treatment began.

Germline V gene lookup returns CDR1 SQVTM and CDR2 ANQGSEA. The CDR3 contains 15 residues. Whole-study findings and limits: Onset of ophthalmopathy came a median roughly 6.4 months after the model predicted it. Most clonotypes expanded in the thyroid (above 0.001) were also present in blood.

Amplification yielded TCR beta CDR3 regions, with RNA transcripts as the source. Carried out on the TCR CDR3, a first-round RT-PCR used the HTBI primer set. MiXCR, run by TCRdb on the multiplex PCR reads, gives a single entry per CDR3 protein. Here the sample spans approximately 330,000 distinct CDR3 sequences, approximately 18% being singletons. These patients, aged 18 to 65, had recently diagnosed hyperthyroidism lasting under 2 months. As to this clonotype: Its target is unknown. At one end, the junction sequence differs from germline, possibly due to a read error.

The source material was blood. The sequence derives from a woman aged 45 to 65 with Graves' hyperthyroidism. The V and J genes are TRBV29-1 and TRBJ2-3, with TRBD1 matching over 7 bases. The CDR3 reads CSVDGVGQFTDTQCF. In DNA, the CDR3 is TGCAGCGTTGATGGCGTGGGACAGTTCACAGATACGCAGTGTTTT.